The clone carrying this TCR beta chain was found many times. In TCRdb, the 5' RACE reads were re-called with MiXCR into one record per CDR3 protein. Found here are tens of thousands of distinct CDR3 sequences, 4.5% of them singletons; the top ten hold under 7.5%. Germline V gene data show CDR1 as SEHNR and CDR2 as FQNEAQ (reference sequence). The V end lost 4 bases, the J end lost 5 bases, and 17 bases lay between the germline ends. The CDR3 is 15 amino acids. The data are from a study of neurological immune-mediated disorders. This clonotype originated in a man younger than 40 with multiple sclerosis. V usage is TRBV7-9 and J usage is TRBJ2-5; D could derive from TRBD1 or TRBD2 (6 bases each). The sequencing input was PBMCs. As DNA, the CDR3 is TGTGCCAGCAGCTATGGACGGGGGCCCGGGGAGACCCAGTACTTC. Translated, it gives CASSYGRGPGETQYF. The variable domain in full, completed from reference TRBV7-9 and TRBJ2-5, reads DTGVSQNPRHKITKRGQNVTFRCDPISEHNRLYWYRQTLGQGPEFLTYFQNEAQLEKSRLLSDRFSAERPKGSFSTLEIQRTEQGDSAMYLCASSYGRGPGETQYFGPGTRLLVL.